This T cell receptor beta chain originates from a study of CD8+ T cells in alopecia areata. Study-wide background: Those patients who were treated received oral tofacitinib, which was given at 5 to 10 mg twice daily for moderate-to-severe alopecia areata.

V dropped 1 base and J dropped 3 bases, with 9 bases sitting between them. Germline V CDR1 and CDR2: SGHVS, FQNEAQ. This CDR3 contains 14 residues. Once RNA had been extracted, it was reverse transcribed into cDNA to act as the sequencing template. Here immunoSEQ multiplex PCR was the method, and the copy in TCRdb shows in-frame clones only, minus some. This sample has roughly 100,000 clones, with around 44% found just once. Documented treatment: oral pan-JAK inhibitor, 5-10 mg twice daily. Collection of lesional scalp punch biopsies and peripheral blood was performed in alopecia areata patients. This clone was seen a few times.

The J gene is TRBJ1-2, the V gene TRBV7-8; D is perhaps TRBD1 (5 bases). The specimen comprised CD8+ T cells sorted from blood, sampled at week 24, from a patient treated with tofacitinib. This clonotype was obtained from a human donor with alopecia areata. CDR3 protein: CASSLERGYYGYTF. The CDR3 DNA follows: TGTGCCAGCAGCTTAGAACGGGGGTACTATGGCTACACCTTC.